The 18 T cell receptor beta chains reported below all come from one sample, sequenced in a study of OX40 agonist ivuxolimab in advanced cancers. Assay used: immunoSEQ multiplex PCR; TCRdb lists only in-frame clones, some missing. The sample contains approximately 13,000 clones, around 67% of which appear only once. Sequenced material: CD4+ or CD8+ T cells sorted from blood, taken in a trial of the OX40 agonist ivuxolimab. These receptors all stem from an adult with an advanced solid tumor such as melanoma, head and neck, liver or kidney cancer.

This chain's CDR3 is CASSSDNRNEQFF. The CDR3 nucleotides are TGTGCCAGCAGCTCAGACAACCGCAATGAGCAGTTCTTC. The J gene is TRBJ2-1, the V gene TRBV9; D gene unclear. This CDR3 contains 13 residues. The germline V gene encodes CDR1 SGDLS and CDR2 YYNGEE. V lost 4 bases and J 6 bases, leaving 11 bases between the germline ends.

The chain uses TRBV5-1 and TRBJ2-2; the D gene is possibly TRBD1 (5 bases). The CDR3 consists of 13 residues. V shed 7 bases and J shed 2 bases, with 9 bases lying between them. Germline CDR1 reads SGHRS; CDR2 reads YFSETQ. The CDR3 is CASGHGNTGELFF. The CDR3 bases are TGCGCCAGCGGACACGGAAACACCGGGGAGCTGTTTTTT.

The chain carries TRBV4-2 and TRBJ2-1, with D tentatively TRBD1 (6 bases). The germline V gene has CDR1 LGHNA and CDR2 YNFKEQ. The CDR3 length is 16 residues. V dropped 4 bases and J dropped 0 bases, with 13 bases sitting between them. In DNA form, the CDR3 reads TGTGCCAGCAGCCTAAACCGGGACACCTCCTACAATGAGCAGTTCTTC. This translates into CASSLNRDTSYNEQFF.

This clone was observed a single time. In DNA, the CDR3 is TGTGCCAGCAGCTTAGGCGACCAGGAGAATTCACCCCTCCACTTT. Amino acid sequence: CASSLGDQENSPLHF. The J gene is TRBJ1-6, the V gene TRBV13; no clear D. The CDR3 spans 15 residues. The germline CDR1 and CDR2 sequences are PRHDT and FYEKMQ (reference sequence). V was shortened by 0 bases and J by 7 bases, with 10 bases between the two germline ends.

This clone was recorded only once. The J gene is TRBJ1-5, the V gene TRBV4-1; no clear D. Germline lookup yields CDR1 MGHRA and CDR2 YSYEKL. The CDR3 covers 15 residues. V was pared by 0 bases and J by 5 bases, with 11 bases between. This chain's CDR3 is CASSQEGKVYQPQHF. The CDR3 nucleotides read TGCGCCAGCAGCCAAGAAGGCAAGGTCTATCAGCCCCAGCATTTT.

V and J are TRBV4-3 and TRBJ2-7, with D possibly matching TRBD1 (6 bases). Germline CDR1 is LGHNA and CDR2 is YSLEER. The CDR3 contains 14 residues. The ends were cut back, 1 base at V and 3 bases at J, with 10 bases in the middle. The CDR3 DNA follows: TGCGCCAGCAGCCAAGGGGACAACAACTACGAGCAGTACTTC. Its protein product is CASSQGDNNYEQYF.

The chain combines TRBV2 with TRBJ1-1; perhaps TRBD1 as D (6 bases). Germline V gene data show CDR1 as SNHLY and CDR2 as FYNNEI. V was pared by 2 bases and J by 4 bases, with 11 bases between. The CDR3 runs 14 residues. CDR3 loop: CASSERGAGTEAFF. The DNA for the CDR3 is TGTGCCAGCAGTGAAAGGGGGGCCGGCACTGAAGCTTTCTTT.

The chain is built from TRBV6-1 and TRBJ1-6, with D perhaps TRBD1 (6 bases). This CDR3 has 15 amino acids. V was clipped by 5 bases and J by 7 bases, with 15 bases between them. The germline V gene encodes CDR1 MNHNS and CDR2 SASEGT. Written as DNA, the CDR3 is TGTGCCAGCAGTACCGGGACACCTTGGAATTCACCCCTCCACTTT. This gives the protein CASSTGTPWNSPLHF.

This sequence joins TRBV19 and TRBJ1-2; no clear D. The CDR3 length is 14 residues. Germline lookup yields CDR1 LNHDA and CDR2 SQIVND (reference sequence). The V gene lost 4 bases and the J gene lost 0 bases, with 9 bases spanning the gap. DNA of the CDR3: TGTGCCAGTAGTACGACAATTGCTAACTATGGCTACACCTTC. Amino acids: CASSTTIANYGYTF.

This chain uses TRBV4-1 with TRBJ2-7, with 8 bases that match TRBD2. Germline CDR1 and CDR2: MGHRA and YSYEKL. V lost 4 bases and J lost 5; bases outside the gene matches: 10. The CDR3 is made up of 15 amino acids. The CDR3, as DNA: TGCGCCAGCAGCCTAGGGGGACTAGGGTTCCACGAGCAGTACTTC. Encoded protein: CASSLGGLGFHEQYF.

The chain uses TRBV7-9 and TRBJ1-1; 7 bases line up with TRBD1. From germline, CDR1 is SEHNR and CDR2 FQNEAQ (reference sequence). The V and J ends lost 3 bases and 0 bases, in that order; junction bases with no gene match: 7. This CDR3 is 16 amino acids long. CDR3 coding DNA: TGTGCCAGCAGCTTTCCCGGGACAGCCATGAACACTGAAGCTTTCTTT. It yields the protein CASSFPGTAMNTEAFF. The whole variable domain, filled in from reference TRBV7-9 and TRBJ1-1, reads DTGVSQNPRHKITKRGQNVTFRCDPISEHNRLYWYRQTLGQGPEFLTYFQNEAQLEKSRLLSDRFSAERPKGSFSTLEIQRTEQGDSAMYLCASSFPGTAMNTEAFFGQGTRLTVV.

By share, this clone ranks as large (0.1 to 1%). The V call is TRBV4-2, the J call TRBJ1-6, with 7 bases that match TRBD1. The CDR3 totals 15 residues. From germline, CDR1 is LGHNA and CDR2 YNFKEQ. The junction had 2 bases not matched to a gene; V was cut back by 2 bases and J by 4 bases. In nucleotides, the CDR3 is TGTGCCAGCAGCCAATTACAGGGGTATAATTCACCCCTCCACTTT. This gives the protein CASSQLQGYNSPLHF.

Of note for this clone: Relative to the germline gene, one junction end is altered; a read error may explain this. The rearrangement links TRBV15 to TRBJ1-5; TRBD1 matches at 7 bases. Looked up from germline, CDR1 is LNHNV and CDR2 is YYDKDF (reference sequence). The CDR3 spans 15 residues. The CDR3 DNA reads as TGTGCCACCCGCAGTCAGACAGGGATGAATCAGCCCCAGCATTTT. As protein: CATRSQTGMNQPQHF.

The J gene is TRBJ1-2, the V gene TRBV19, with no clear D. The CDR3 contains 13 residues. Germline V gives CDR1 LNHDA, CDR2 SQIVND (reference sequence). V was shortened by 2 bases and J by 8 bases, with 12 bases between the two germline ends. CDR3 protein: CASSISRVDGYTF. DNA of the CDR3: TGTGCCAGTAGTATAAGCAGAGTTGACGGCTACACCTTC.

This clone turned up a few times. This chain connects TRBV6-5 to TRBJ1-2; a possible D gene is TRBD1 (6 bases). Germline CDR1 is MNHEY and CDR2 is SVGAGI. Trimming pared 2 bases from V and 8 bases from J, leaving 12 bases between. The CDR3 has 13 amino acids. The CDR3: CASSYNRVRGYTF. The CDR3 coding sequence is TGTGCCAGCAGTTACAACAGGGTTCGCGGCTACACCTTC.

DNA of the CDR3: TGTGCCAGCTCACCCCGGAATCAGCCCCAGCATTTT. This translates into CASSPRNQPQHF. This chain connects TRBV18 to TRBJ1-5, with D unclear. The CDR3 is 12 residues long. In germline, CDR1 is KGHSH, CDR2 LQKENI. The ends were cut back, 3 bases at V and 4 bases at J, with 4 bases in the middle. Full variable domain (missing parts from reference TRBV18 and TRBJ1-5): NAGVMQNPRHLVRRRGQEARLRCSPMKGHSHVYWYRQLPEEGLKFMVYLQKENIIDESGMPKERFSAEFPKEGPSILRIQQVVRGDSAAYFCASSPRNQPQHFGDGTRLSIL.

This clone showed up just a few times. V is TRBV6-5 and J is TRBJ1-6, with 7 bases identical to TRBD1. This CDR3 has 14 amino acids. Unmatched junction bases numbered 9, after V lost 7 bases and J lost 9 bases. The germline V gene has CDR1 MNHEY and CDR2 SVGAGI. The CDR3 loop reads CASTPDRTFSPLHF. CDR3 sequence (DNA): TGTGCCAGCACCCCGGACAGGACCTTTTCACCCCTCCACTTT.

This clone was picked up one time. The CDR3 nucleotides are TGTGCCAGCGGGAAGAGCTCCTATAATTCACCCCTCCACTTT. Translation gives CASGKSSYNSPLHF. V is TRBV13 and J is TRBJ1-6; D is unclear. Trimming cost V 8 bases and J 0 bases, with 8 bases left between them. This CDR3 region has 14 residues. CDR1 PRHDT and CDR2 FYEKMQ come from the germline V gene (reference sequence). The complete variable domain, with remaining parts taken from reference TRBV13 and TRBJ1-6, reads AAGVIQSPRHLIKEKRETATLKCYPIPRHDTVYWYQQGPGQDPQFLISFYEKMQSDKGSIPDRFSAQQFSDYHSELNMSSLELGDSALYFCASGKSSYNSPLHFGNGTRLTVT.